Each of the 23 T cell receptor beta chains below was sequenced from the same sample in a study of cytomegalovirus exposure and HLA in healthy donors. Vbeta (60) and Jbeta (13) primers were used in the PCR. Using immunoSEQ multiplex PCR, the repertoire was profiled, and TCRdb retains in-frame clones only, with some absent. The sample shows 200,000 to 300,000 clones, roughly 86% of them seen only once. Sequencing input: PBMCs. These receptors all stem from a middle-aged woman in good health and CMV-seropositive.

This sequence joins TRBV7-6 and TRBJ2-5; TRBD1 matches at 9 bases. This CDR3 has 14 amino acids. The trim removed 1 base at V and 4 bases at J, leaving 1 base unmatched. Germline CDR1 and CDR2: SGHVS and FNYEAQ. The CDR3 nucleotides are TGTGCCAGCAGCTTAGGGGGACAGGGAGAGACCCAGTACTTC. This gives the protein CASSLGGQGETQYF.

The chain couples TRBV9 to TRBJ1-4, with D uncertain. V shed 0 bases and J shed 4 bases, with 7 bases lying between them. The CDR3 sequence is 14 residues long. Germline-derived CDR1 and CDR2 are SGDLS and YYNGEE. The CDR3 protein is CASSVGGVNEKLFF. CDR3 bases: TGTGCCAGCAGCGTAGGTGGAGTTAATGAAAAACTGTTTTTT. Combining the CDR3 with reference TRBV9 and TRBJ1-4 gives the whole variable domain DSGVTQTPKHLITATGQRVTLRCSPRSGDLSVYWYQQSLDQGLQFLIQYYNGEERAKGNILERFSAQQFPDLHSELNLSSLELGDSALYFCASSVGGVNEKLFFGSGTQLSVL.

This chain connects TRBV7-6 to TRBJ2-7; TRBD1 agrees at 9 bases. CDR3 length equals 16 residues. Per germline, CDR1 SGHVS and CDR2 FNYEAQ. The trim removed 5 bases at V and 6 bases at J, leaving 14 bases unmatched. CDR3 sequence: CASSPLTRTGVSEQYF. Here the CDR3 DNA reads TGTGCCAGCAGCCCCCTCACTCGGACAGGGGTTAGCGAGCAGTACTTC.

The gene calls are TRBV5-1 and TRBJ2-7, with TRBD2 identical over 12 bases. Germline trimming cut 7 bases from V and 0 bases from J; bases unmatched to any gene: 2. This CDR3 has 14 amino acids. CDR1 and CDR2 (germline): SGHRS, YFSETQ. CDR3 loop: CASRTSGTSYEQYF. The CDR3 DNA follows: TGCGCCAGCCGGACTAGCGGGACCTCCTACGAGCAGTACTTC.

This chain links TRBV27 with TRBJ2-3; a weak D match, TRBD2 (6 bases). Germline CDR1 MNHEY, CDR2 SMNVEV (reference sequence). The germline V and J ends were trimmed by 11 bases and 2 bases, with 20 bases remaining between them. The CDR3 has 15 amino acids. CDR3 amino acids: CAAGLPGTSTDTQYF. CDR3 DNA sequence: TGTGCCGCAGGATTACCCGGGACTTCCACAGATACGCAGTATTTT.

V and J are TRBV7-9 and TRBJ1-4; 8 bases match TRBD1. CDR1 is SEHNR and CDR2 is FQNEAQ in the germline V gene (reference sequence). This CDR3 comprises 15 residues. V lost 3 bases, J lost 8 bases, and 8 bases stayed unmatched. The CDR3 nucleotides read TGTGCCAGCAGCTTTGGGTCAGGGGGCAAGGAAAAACTGTTTTTT. Protein sequence: CASSFGSGGKEKLFF.

The chain couples TRBV2 to TRBJ2-1; tentative D call: TRBD1 (6 bases). The CDR3 contains 13 residues. Germline V lookup: CDR1 SNHLY, CDR2 FYNNEI. With 6 bases removed from V and 4 bases from J, the gap between germline ends came to 10 bases. The CDR3 loop is CASRQGPYNEQFF. The CDR3 nucleotides are TGTGCCAGCAGACAGGGCCCTTACAATGAGCAGTTCTTC.

The rearrangement links TRBV5-6 to TRBJ1-1; 7 bases are shared with TRBD1. Trimming removed 2 bases from V and 4 bases from J; junction bases left unmatched: 5. Germline assignment: CDR1 SGHDT and CDR2 YYEEEE. CDR3 size: 14 residues. In DNA form, the CDR3 reads TGTGCCAGCAGCTTTGGCAGGGGGGCCACTGAAGCTTTCTTT. Translated: CASSFGRGATEAFF.

CDR3 DNA: TGTGCCAGCAGCTCCGGAGTAGCGGGCCGGAGTTCCTACGAGCAGTACTTC. Protein sequence: CASSSGVAGRSSYEQYF. The chain uses TRBV7-2 and TRBJ2-7; 7 bases align to TRBD2. Trimming at V came to 4 bases and at J to 1 base, leaving 13 bases not matched to a gene. CDR3 length equals 17 residues. CDR1 is SGHTA, CDR2 FQGNSA, per germline. The full variable domain, rest sourced from reference TRBV7-2 and TRBJ2-7, is GAGVSQSPSNKVTEKGKDVELRCDPISGHTALYWYRQSLGQGLEFLIYFQGNSAPDKSGLPSDRFSAERTGGSVSTLTIQRTQQEDSAVYLCASSSGVAGRSSYEQYFGPGTRLTVT.

This clone was seen only once. This sequence joins TRBV5-6 and TRBJ2-7, with D perhaps TRBD2 (6 bases). The germline gives CDR1 SGHDT, CDR2 YYEEEE. V shed 1 base and J shed 0 bases, with 8 bases lying between them. The CDR3 totals 14 residues. The CDR3 bases are TGTGCCAGCAGCTTGTTGCGGGACTCCTACGAGCAGTACTTC. Amino acids: CASSLLRDSYEQYF.

CDR3 nucleotide sequence: TGTGCCAGCAGCCGATTAGAAGGGGGCACTGAAGCTTTCTTT. This translates into CASSRLEGGTEAFF. V and J are TRBV7-6 and TRBJ1-1; possibly TRBD1 for D (6 bases). The germline V gene has CDR1 SGHVS and CDR2 FNYEAQ. V lost 5 bases, J lost 4 bases, and 14 bases lay in between. The CDR3 covers 14 residues.

This chain connects TRBV7-2 to TRBJ2-2; 15 positions agree with TRBD2. After removal of 5 bases from V and 7 bases from J, the junction contained 8 bases not matched to a gene. This CDR3 spans 17 amino acids. The germline V gene has CDR1 SGHTA and CDR2 FQGNSA. CDR3 nucleotide sequence: TGTGCCAGCAGCCTAGGACTAGCGGGAGGGCCATTCGGGGAGCTGTTTTTT. Translating it yields CASSLGLAGGPFGELFF.

V and J are TRBV29-1 and TRBJ2-1, with TRBD1 as a possible D gene (6 bases). The CDR3 is 15 residues long. The V end was cut by 1 base, the J end by 6 bases, with 16 bases between. Germline assignment: CDR1 SQVTM and CDR2 ANQGSEA. CDR3 in amino acids: CSVEAVNRVINEQFF. CDR3 sequence (DNA): TGCAGCGTTGAAGCCGTGAACAGGGTAATCAATGAGCAGTTCTTC.

The V call is TRBV25-1, the J call TRBJ2-7; tentatively, D is TRBD2 (6 bases). The length of the CDR3 is 15 residues. Trimming took off 4 bases at V and 7 bases at J, with 20 bases between the two ends. Germline loops: CDR1 MGHDK, CDR2 SYGVNS. The CDR3: CASSAQKGLFREQYF. CDR3 sequence (DNA): TGTGCCAGCAGTGCTCAGAAGGGACTCTTTCGGGAGCAGTACTTC.

The CDR3, as DNA: TGTGCCAGTAGTATAGCCTCCCCTGCGGGAGCTCTGAGCAGCTCCTACAATGAGCAGTTCTTC. This sequence encodes CASSIASPAGALSSSYNEQFF. V and J are TRBV19 and TRBJ2-1; 7 bases fit TRBD2. Germline CDR1 is LNHDA and CDR2 is SQIVND (reference sequence). V shed 1 base, J shed 0 bases, and the junction held 18 bases outside the gene matches. The CDR3 consists of 21 residues. Variable domain in full (rest from reference TRBV19 and TRBJ2-1): DGGITQSPKYLFRKEGQNVTLSCEQNLNHDAMYWYRQDPGQGLRLIYYSQIVNDFQKGDIAEGYSVSREKKESFPLTVTSAQKNPTAFYLCASSIASPAGALSSSYNEQFFGPGTRLTVL.

The J gene is TRBJ2-2, the V gene TRBV9; D remains unclear. Germline lookup yields CDR1 SGDLS and CDR2 YYNGEE. The V end was cut by 1 base, the J end by 3 bases, with 10 bases between. The CDR3 length is 15 residues. CDR3 region: CASSVLEDHTGELFF. The DNA of the CDR3 is TGTGCCAGCAGCGTACTAGAAGATCACACCGGGGAGCTGTTTTTT.

The CDR3 reads CASSDTPDTQYF. The CDR3 region has the DNA TGTGCCAGCAGCGACACTCCAGATACGCAGTATTTT. The genes are TRBV6-1 and TRBJ2-3; D call uncertain. Germline CDR1 and CDR2: MNHNS and SASEGT. With 6 bases removed from V and 4 bases from J, the gap between germline ends came to 8 bases. The CDR3 is 12 amino acids.

A note on this clone: The junction departs from germline at one end; a sequencing error may be responsible. The chain employs TRBV11-2 and TRBJ2-5, with a tentative D call TRBD1 (6 bases). The germline CDR1 and CDR2 sequences are SGHAT and FQNNGV. The CDR3 extends over 15 amino acids. For the CDR3, the DNA is TGTGCCAGCAGCATAGACATAGGACAGCAAGAGACCCAGTACTTC. Translated, it gives CASSIDIGQQETQYF.

The chain links TRBV25-1 to TRBJ2-3; 11 positions agree with TRBD2. Looked up from germline, CDR1 is MGHDK and CDR2 is SYGVNS. The trim removed 5 bases at V and 1 base at J, leaving 5 bases unmatched. This CDR3 has 16 amino acids. The CDR3 region has the DNA TGTGCCAGCAGTACCGGTAGCGGGAGGGGCACAGATACGCAGTATTTT. It specifies CASSTGSGRGTDTQYF.

The chain has TRBV28 and TRBJ1-5; D might be TRBD1 (5 bases). The germline V gene has CDR1 MDHEN and CDR2 SYDVKM. Trimming shortened V by 6 bases and J by 2 bases, and 8 bases separated the two germline ends. This CDR3 is 13 amino acids long. The CDR3 loop reads CASRGVGNQPQHF. CDR3 nucleotide sequence: TGTGCCAGCAGAGGGGTTGGCAATCAGCCCCAGCATTTT. The full variable domain, completed using reference TRBV28 and TRBJ1-5, is DVKVTQSSRYLVKRTGEKVFLECVQDMDHENMFWYRQDPGLGLRLIYFSYDVKMKEKGDIPEGYSVSREKKERFSLILESASTNQTSMYLCASRGVGNQPQHFGDGTRLSIL.

This clone was recorded only once. The chain combines TRBV5-8 with TRBJ2-6, with D perhaps matching TRBD2 (5 bases). Per germline, CDR1 SGHTS and CDR2 YDEGEE. The CDR3 runs 15 residues. V dropped 2 bases and J dropped 4 bases, with 10 bases sitting between them. CDR3 loop: CASSLLEAGANVLTF. The DNA of the CDR3 is TGTGCCAGCAGCTTACTAGAGGCGGGGGCCAACGTCCTGACTTTC.

This chain links TRBV6-5 with TRBJ1-1; maybe TRBD1 (6 bases). The germline CDR1 and CDR2 sequences are MNHEY and SVGAGI. V lost 1 base and J 5 bases, leaving 17 bases between the germline ends. The CDR3 has 16 residues. Here the CDR3 reads CASSYFSGALVTEAFF. In DNA form, the CDR3 reads TGTGCCAGCAGTTACTTTTCAGGGGCTCTGGTGACTGAAGCTTTCTTT.

The chain employs TRBV5-1 and TRBJ2-1, with D perhaps matching TRBD1 (6 bases). The CDR3 has 13 amino acids. The germline CDR1 and CDR2 sequences are SGHRS and YFSETQ. V was cut by 7 bases and J by 6 bases, with 14 bases left in between. The CDR3 protein is CASGSGASNEQFF. DNA of the CDR3: TGCGCCAGCGGCTCAGGGGCTTCCAATGAGCAGTTCTTC.